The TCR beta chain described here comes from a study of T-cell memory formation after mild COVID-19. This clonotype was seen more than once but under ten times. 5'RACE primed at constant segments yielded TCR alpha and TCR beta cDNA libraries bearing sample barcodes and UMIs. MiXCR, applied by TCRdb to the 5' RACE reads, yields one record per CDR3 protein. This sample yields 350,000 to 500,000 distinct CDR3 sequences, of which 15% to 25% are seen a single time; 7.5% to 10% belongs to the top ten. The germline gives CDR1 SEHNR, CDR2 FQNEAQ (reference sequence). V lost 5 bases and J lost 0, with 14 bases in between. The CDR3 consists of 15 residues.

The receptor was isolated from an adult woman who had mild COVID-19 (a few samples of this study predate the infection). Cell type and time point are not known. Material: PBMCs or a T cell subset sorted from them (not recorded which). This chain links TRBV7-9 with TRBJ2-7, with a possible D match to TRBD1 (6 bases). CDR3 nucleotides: TGTGCCAGCAGCCCCAGGACAGCCGGCTCCTACGAGCAGTACTTC. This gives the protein CASSPRTAGSYEQYF.